The 27 T cell receptor beta chains below come from one sample, sequenced in a study of cytomegalovirus exposure and HLA in healthy donors. The PCR used 60 Vbeta and 13 Jbeta primers. Some clones are missing from TCRdb's copy, which holds only in-frame ones; the method was immunoSEQ multiplex PCR. The specimen's table records approximately 110,000 clones. The sample consisted of PBMCs. The receptor set was obtained from a man in his forties in good health and CMV-seronegative.

The chain recombines TRBV11-3 with TRBJ1-2, with 9 bases aligning to TRBD1. Germline values: CDR1 SGHNT, CDR2 YENEEA. Trimming removed 5 bases from V and 5 bases from J; junction bases left unmatched: 9. CDR3 size: 15 residues. In DNA, the CDR3 is TGTGCCAGCAGCCCCCCTAAGGACAGGGGTTATGGCTACACCTTC. Its protein product is CASSPPKDRGYGYTF.

V is TRBV5-6 and J is TRBJ2-7; 10 bases are shared with TRBD1. Germline V CDR1 and CDR2: SGHDT, YYEEEE. CDR3 length: 13 residues. Unmatched junction bases numbered 0, after V lost 3 bases and J lost 3 bases. The CDR3 reads CASSWTGGYEQYF. The CDR3 nucleotides are TGTGCCAGCAGCTGGACAGGGGGCTACGAGCAGTACTTC.

V gene TRBV7-3 combines with J gene TRBJ1-2; no clear D gene. V gave up 1 base and J gave up 8 bases, with 11 bases separating them. This CDR3 comprises 13 residues. The germline gives CDR1 SGHTA, CDR2 FQGTGA. The DNA of the CDR3 is TGTGCCAGCAGCTTAAGGTCCCAGAACGGCTACACCTTC. Protein sequence: CASSLRSQNGYTF.

The V gene is TRBV9, the J gene TRBJ1-1; 7 nucleotides align to TRBD1. This CDR3 spans 14 amino acids. The V and J ends lost 2 bases and 4 bases, in that order; junction bases with no gene match: 5. Germline V CDR1 and CDR2: SGDLS, YYNGEE. DNA for the CDR3: TGTGCCAGCAGCGTTAACAGGGGAGGCACTGAAGCTTTCTTT. This codes for CASSVNRGGTEAFF.

The chain has TRBV7-2 and TRBJ2-7; D gene unclear. The CDR3 runs to 14 residues. In germline, CDR1 is SGHTA, CDR2 FQGNSA. V lost 4 bases, J lost 4 bases, and 14 bases lay in between. CDR3 protein: CASSYAGALYEQYF. The CDR3 DNA sequence: TGTGCCAGCAGCTACGCCGGAGCTTTGTACGAGCAGTACTTC. Drawing the rest from reference TRBV7-2 and TRBJ2-7, the complete variable domain is GAGVSQSPSNKVTEKGKDVELRCDPISGHTALYWYRQSLGQGLEFLIYFQGNSAPDKSGLPSDRFSAERTGGSVSTLTIQRTQQEDSAVYLCASSYAGALYEQYFGPGTRLTVT.

As regards this clone: The sample holds other DNA sequences that translate to the same CDR3. This chain joins TRBV6-1 and TRBJ2-5, with 11 bases identical to TRBD2. The CDR3 covers 15 residues. V gave up 2 bases and J gave up 1 base; unmatched junction bases: 0. Per germline, CDR1 MNHNS and CDR2 SASEGT. The CDR3 DNA is TGTGCCAGCAGTGAACTAGCGGGAGGCCAAGAGACCCAGTACTTC. Its protein is CASSELAGGQETQYF.

The chain links TRBV18 to TRBJ2-3, with D possibly being TRBD1 (6 bases). Germline loops: CDR1 KGHSH, CDR2 LQKENI. With 6 bases removed from V and 0 bases from J, the gap between germline ends came to 13 bases. CDR3 length: 15 residues. Here the CDR3 reads CASSLTGASTDTQYF. As DNA, the CDR3 is TGTGCCAGCTCCCTGACAGGAGCTAGCACAGATACGCAGTATTTT.

This chain links TRBV7-2 with TRBJ2-3, with D maybe TRBD2 (5 bases). V was shortened by 6 bases and J by 2 bases, with 12 bases between the two germline ends. Germline values: CDR1 SGHTA, CDR2 FQGNSA. The CDR3 length is 14 residues. This CDR3 is CASRLTSNTDTQYF. DNA for the CDR3: TGTGCCAGCAGGCTAACTAGTAACACAGATACGCAGTATTTT.

The rearrangement joins TRBV5-5 to TRBJ1-2; TRBD1 aligns across 7 bases. The V and J ends lost 6 bases and 4 bases, in that order; junction bases with no gene match: 6. The CDR3 consists of 13 residues. Germline CDR1 SGHKS, CDR2 YYEKEE (reference sequence). As DNA, the CDR3 is TGTGCCAGCACTCCGGGACAGAGCTATGGCTACACCTTC. This translates into CASTPGQSYGYTF.

This sequence joins TRBV9 and TRBJ2-7, with 8 bases fitting TRBD2. This CDR3 has 15 amino acids. J lost 4 bases, V lost 0 bases, and 6 bases had no gene match. The V gene's germline CDR1 is SGDLS and CDR2 YYNGEE. CDR3 sequence: CASSVVPAGVYEQYF. In DNA form, the CDR3 reads TGTGCCAGCAGCGTAGTGCCAGCGGGAGTTTACGAGCAGTACTTC.

V usage is TRBV27 and J usage is TRBJ2-7; 10 bases fit TRBD2. Germline-derived CDR1 and CDR2 are MNHEY and SMNVEV (reference sequence). There are 14 residues in the CDR3. Trimming took 6 bases from V and 9 from J; bases not matched to a gene: 11. The DNA for the CDR3 is TGTGCCAGCAGAGAACTAGCGGGACCCCTGGGGCAGTACTTC. This sequence encodes CASRELAGPLGQYF.

CDR3 nucleotide sequence: TGTGCCATCAGAGACAGGGGCGATGAGCAGTTCTTC. Protein sequence: CAIRDRGDEQFF. The V and J genes are TRBV10-3 and TRBJ2-1, with 8 bases aligning to TRBD1. V lost 6 bases and J lost 8; bases outside the gene matches: 3. Germline values: CDR1 ENHRY, CDR2 SYGVKD. CDR3 length: 12 amino acids.

The chain joins TRBV11-3 to TRBJ1-3; 8 positions agree with TRBD1. The CDR3 loop spans 15 amino acids. Looked up from germline, CDR1 is SGHNT and CDR2 is YENEEA. Losses at the gene ends were 3 bases for V and 2 bases for J; bases not matched to a gene: 3. Here the CDR3 DNA reads TGTGCCAGCAGCTTGGGGACAGGAACTGGAAACACCATATATTTT. Protein: CASSLGTGTGNTIYF.

Remarks on this clone: An end of the junction does not agree with germline; a read error may underlie this. The rearrangement uses TRBV10-3 and TRBJ2-3; 12 bases line up with TRBD2. In germline, CDR1 is ENHRY, CDR2 SYGVKD. The CDR3 loop spans 13 amino acids. CDR3 amino acids: CAISETTSGSPNF. In DNA form, the CDR3 reads TGTGCCATCAGTGAGACGACTAGCGGGAGCCCAAATTTT.

The chain combines TRBV6-6 with TRBJ2-2; the match to TRBD1 covers 8 bases. J lost 5 bases, V lost 2 bases, and 7 bases had no gene match. Germline CDR1 and CDR2: MNHNY and SVGAGI (reference sequence). This CDR3 has 16 amino acids. The chain's CDR3 is CASSYADRGVTGELFF. DNA of the CDR3: TGTGCCAGCAGTTACGCCGACAGGGGTGTTACCGGGGAGCTGTTTTTT.

J is TRBJ1-2 and V is TRBV5-5; D unclear. The CDR3 has 17 amino acids. Per germline, CDR1 SGHKS and CDR2 YYEKEE (reference sequence). With 4 bases removed from V and 5 bases from J, the gap between germline ends came to 24 bases. Here the CDR3 reads CASSKGLVQQPGYGYTF. The CDR3 DNA reads TGTGCCAGCAGCAAAGGTCTGGTACAGCAGCCTGGGTATGGCTACACCTTC.

The chain joins TRBV2 to TRBJ2-3, with 7 bases fitting TRBD2. Per germline, CDR1 SNHLY and CDR2 FYNNEI. This CDR3 region has 17 residues. V dropped 0 bases and J dropped 4; count of bases not matched to a gene: 10. The CDR3: CASSEAVPGLWADTQYF. CDR3 DNA sequence: TGTGCCAGCAGTGAAGCCGTGCCGGGACTATGGGCAGATACGCAGTATTTT.

The chain carries TRBV13 and TRBJ2-1, with 10 bases aligning to TRBD2. This CDR3 region has 17 residues. The ends lost 7 bases at V and 4 bases at J; junction bases unmatched: 13. In germline, CDR1 is PRHDT, CDR2 FYEKMQ (reference sequence). CDR3 amino acids: CASTYGGGLAAYNEQFF. The CDR3 DNA reads as TGTGCCAGCACGTACGGGGGAGGACTAGCGGCGTACAATGAGCAGTTCTTC.

The J gene is TRBJ2-1, the V gene TRBV7-9, with unresolved D. Looked up from germline, CDR1 is SEHNR and CDR2 is FQNEAQ (reference sequence). The CDR3 totals 12 residues. Trimming took 2 bases from V and 4 from J, leaving 3 bases between them. The CDR3 DNA is TGTGCCAGCAGCTTAATATACAATGAGCAGTTCTTC. This encodes CASSLIYNEQFF.

J is TRBJ2-7 and V is TRBV4-1; 8 bases map to TRBD1. The germline V gene encodes CDR1 MGHRA and CDR2 YSYEKL. This CDR3 is built from 14 residues. Unmatched junction bases numbered 5, after V lost 4 bases and J lost 3 bases. The CDR3 loop reads CASSPGQGSYEQYF. The CDR3 region has the DNA TGCGCCAGCAGCCCCGGACAGGGCAGCTACGAGCAGTACTTC.

The chain uses TRBV5-6 and TRBJ2-1, with 12 bases fitting TRBD2. V lost 4 bases and J lost 4; bases outside the gene matches: 12. Germline CDR1 and CDR2: SGHDT and YYEEEE. This CDR3 is built from 18 residues. The CDR3 bases are TGTGCCAGCAGCGACGGACTAGCGGGGAACCTTTATTACAATGAGCAGTTCTTC. The encoded protein is CASSDGLAGNLYYNEQFF.

The V gene is TRBV6-6, the J gene TRBJ2-3; D possibly corresponds to TRBD1 (6 bases). Trimming took 2 bases from V and 2 from J, leaving 11 bases between them. The germline gives CDR1 MNHNY, CDR2 SVGAGI (reference sequence). The CDR3 has 15 residues. The DNA of the CDR3 is TGTGCCAGCAGTTACCGGACAGAAGACACAGATACGCAGTATTTT. Translated, it gives CASSYRTEDTDTQYF.

The V gene is TRBV30, the J gene TRBJ2-3; D remains ambiguous. Trimming pared 8 bases from V and 3 bases from J, leaving 15 bases between. The CDR3 extends over 13 amino acids. Germline lookup yields CDR1 GTSNPN and CDR2 SVGIG (reference sequence). CDR3 DNA: TGTGCCACCTCCAGCGAGAAGACAGATACGCAGTATTTT. This codes for CATSSEKTDTQYF.

V usage is TRBV11-3 and J usage is TRBJ1-1; D gene uncertain. From germline, CDR1 is SGHNT and CDR2 YENEEA. The CDR3 has 13 amino acids. V was pared by 4 bases and J by 1 base, with 7 bases between. CDR3 coding DNA: TGTGCCAGCAGCTCCTATCCGAACACTGAAGCTTTCTTT. Its translation is CASSSYPNTEAFF.

V and J are TRBV7-9 and TRBJ2-1; D call uncertain. The V gene's germline CDR1 is SEHNR and CDR2 FQNEAQ (reference sequence). With 2 bases removed from V and 9 bases from J, the gap between germline ends came to 14 bases. The CDR3 length is 14 residues. The DNA for the CDR3 is TGTGCCAGCAGCTTAATGGGCCAGACCGGTGAGCAGTTCTTC. Protein sequence: CASSLMGQTGEQFF.

V and J are TRBV21-1 and TRBJ2-7; the D call TRBD2 from the table was never checked on the DNA. TRBV21-1 is tagged as a pseudogene. This CDR3 region has 15 residues. CDR3 residues: CASSSCPECLYEQYF. CDR3 sequence (DNA): TGTGCCAGCAGCTCCTGCCCGGAGTGCCTCTACGAGCAGTACTTC.

The chain couples TRBV6-1 to TRBJ1-5; TRBD1 matches at 8 bases. From germline, CDR1 is MNHNS and CDR2 SASEGT. Trimming cost V 7 bases and J 7 bases; bases outside gene matches: 12. CDR3 length equals 15 residues. The CDR3 nucleotides are TGTGCCAGCATTATATCAGGGGGCGCGGGACAGCCCCAGCATTTT. It specifies CASIISGGAGQPQHF.